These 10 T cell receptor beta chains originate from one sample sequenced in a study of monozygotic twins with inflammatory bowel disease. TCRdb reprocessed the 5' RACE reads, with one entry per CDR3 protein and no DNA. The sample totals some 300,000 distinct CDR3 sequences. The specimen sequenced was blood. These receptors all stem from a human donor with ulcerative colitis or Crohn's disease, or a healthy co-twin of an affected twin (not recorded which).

The CDR3 sequence is CASSDLREQYF. This chain uses TRBV28 with TRBJ2-7. Germline assignment: CDR1 MDHEN and CDR2 SYDVKM. The CDR3 has 11 residues.

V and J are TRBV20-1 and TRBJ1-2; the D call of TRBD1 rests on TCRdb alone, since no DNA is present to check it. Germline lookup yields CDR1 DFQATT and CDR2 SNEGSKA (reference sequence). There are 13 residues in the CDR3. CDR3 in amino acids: CSAQSGGSYGYTF.

CDR3: CASGGTRAGSYEQYF. The V and J genes are TRBV25-1 and TRBJ2-7; TCRdb returns TRBD2, unconfirmable since there is no DNA. The CDR3 loop spans 15 amino acids. Germline CDR1 and CDR2: MGHDK and SYGVNS.

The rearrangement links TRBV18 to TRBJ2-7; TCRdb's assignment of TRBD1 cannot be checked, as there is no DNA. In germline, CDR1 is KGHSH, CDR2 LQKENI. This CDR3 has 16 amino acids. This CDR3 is CASSSQPGQGFYEQYF.

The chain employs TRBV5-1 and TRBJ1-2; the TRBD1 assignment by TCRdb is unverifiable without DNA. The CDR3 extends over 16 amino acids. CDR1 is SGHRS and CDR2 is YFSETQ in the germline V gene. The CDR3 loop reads CASSASVGTGPYGYTF.

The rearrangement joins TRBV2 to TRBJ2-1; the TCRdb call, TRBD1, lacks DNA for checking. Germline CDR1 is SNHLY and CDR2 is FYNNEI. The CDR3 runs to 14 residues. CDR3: CASILAGGADEQFF.

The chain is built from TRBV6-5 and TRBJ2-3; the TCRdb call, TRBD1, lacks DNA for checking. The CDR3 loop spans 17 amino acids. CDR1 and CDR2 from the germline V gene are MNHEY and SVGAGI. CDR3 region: CASSYLRSSGGTDTQYF.

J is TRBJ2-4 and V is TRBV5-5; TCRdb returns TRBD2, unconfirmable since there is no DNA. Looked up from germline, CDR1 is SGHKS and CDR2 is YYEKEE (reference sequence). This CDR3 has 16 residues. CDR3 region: CASSLADLPLINIQYF.

CDR3 region: CASSLASSGDNEQFF. The V call is TRBV5-1, the J call TRBJ2-1; TCRdb returns TRBD2, unconfirmable since there is no DNA. Germline V lookup: CDR1 SGHRS, CDR2 YFSETQ. This CDR3 region has 15 residues.

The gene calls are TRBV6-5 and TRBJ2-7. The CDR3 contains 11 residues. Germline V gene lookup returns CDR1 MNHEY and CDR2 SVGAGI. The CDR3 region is CASKAGYEQYF.